These 13 T cell receptor beta chains came from one sample sequenced in a study of T-cell reconstitution after alpha-beta-depleted transplantation in children. Unique molecular identifiers tagged the TCRbeta library. TCRdb re-derived calls from the PCR reads in MiXCR, one entry per CDR3 protein. The table lists 60,000 to 100,000 distinct CDR3 sequences, about a sixth of them singletons. The sequencing here drew on PBMCs, mostly from graft donor cells, taken 360 days after TCRalphabeta/CD19-depleted stem cell transplant. Source of these receptors: a male patient between 2 and 9 years old who had a stem cell transplant for acute lymphoblastic leukemia, so the T cells may come from the graft donor.

The chain has TRBV12-3 or TRBV12-4 and TRBJ2-2; TRBD2 might be the D (6 bases). The CDR3 consists of 16 residues. Trimming removed 4 bases from V and 4 bases from J, with 16 bases in between. The CDR3 region is CASSSSSVRGTGELFF. The CDR3 DNA is TGTGCCAGCAGTTCCTCTAGCGTTAGGGGCACCGGGGAGCTGTTTTTT.

This clonotype turned up a few times. This rearrangement joins TRBV12-3 or TRBV12-4 to TRBJ2-4; the D is unclear. V was trimmed by 3 bases and J by 1 base, leaving 10 bases between them. CDR3 length: 15 residues. CDR3 sequence reads: CASSFNLGAKNIQYF. In nucleotides, the CDR3 is TGTGCCAGCAGTTTTAACCTCGGGGCCAAAAACATTCAGTACTTC.

This clonotype has more than one count but fewer than ten. The chain has TRBV5-1 and TRBJ2-7, with D unresolved. V dropped 0 bases and J dropped 3 bases, with 13 bases sitting between them. This CDR3 spans 15 amino acids. Germline CDR1 is SGHRS and CDR2 is YFSETQ. This CDR3 is CASSLAGHVGYEQYF. The CDR3, as DNA: TGCGCCAGCAGCTTGGCTGGGCACGTGGGCTACGAGCAGTACTTC.

In its sample, this clonotype ranks as medium-sized (0.01 to 0.1%). V is TRBV12-5 and J is TRBJ2-1, with 12 bases lining up with TRBD2. Germline lookup yields CDR1 LGHNT and CDR2 FRNRAP. J was trimmed by 4 bases and V by 5 bases; bases with no gene match: 6. This CDR3 comprises 16 residues. In nucleotides, the CDR3 is TGTGCTAGTGGTCCGACTAGCGGGAGCAGTTACAATGAGCAGTTCTTC. This encodes CASGPTSGSSYNEQFF.

The V and J genes are TRBV27 and TRBJ2-1; 14 bases are a match to TRBD2. The V gene's germline CDR1 is MNHEY and CDR2 SMNVEV (reference sequence). The V segment lost 2 bases and the J segment 6 bases; nucleotides outside the gene matches: 6. The CDR3 runs 17 residues. The CDR3 protein is CASSLRSGTSGSNEQFF. The CDR3 nucleotides read TGTGCCAGCAGTTTAAGAAGCGGGACTAGCGGGAGCAATGAGCAGTTCTTC.

This clonotype has more than one count but fewer than ten. The CDR3 DNA reads TGTGCCAGCAGCTTCCGGGACAGGGGGCTTTACGAGCAGTACTTC. It yields the protein CASSFRDRGLYEQYF. The J gene is TRBJ2-7, the V gene TRBV7-9, with 12 positions matching TRBD1. V gave up 3 bases and J gave up 4 bases; unmatched junction bases: 4. This CDR3 is 15 amino acids long. From germline, CDR1 is SEHNR and CDR2 FQNEAQ (reference sequence).

The chain links TRBV11-2 to TRBJ2-2; D is undetermined. This CDR3 comprises 12 residues. CDR1 is SGHAT and CDR2 is FQNNGV in the germline V gene. Trimming took off 2 bases at V and 4 bases at J, with 2 bases between the two ends. CDR3 protein: CASSLITGELFF. CDR3 DNA sequence: TGTGCCAGCAGCTTAATCACCGGGGAGCTGTTTTTT.

This clonotype was recorded a few times. This chain joins TRBV12-3 or TRBV12-4 and TRBJ2-1; D gene uncertain. Trimming pared 3 bases from V and 4 bases from J, leaving 7 bases between. The CDR3 is 13 amino acids. The CDR3 nucleotides read TGTGCCAGCAGTTTTGAGAGGTACAATGAGCAGTTCTTC. Translated: CASSFERYNEQFF.

The V and J genes are TRBV25-1 and TRBJ2-1; D is ambiguous. Germline V gene sequence: CDR1 MGHDK, CDR2 SYGVNS. The CDR3 consists of 14 residues. V dropped 3 bases and J dropped 0 bases, with 6 bases sitting between them. The CDR3: CASSEWSSYNEQFF. The CDR3 DNA reads TGTGCCAGCAGTGAGTGGAGCTCCTACAATGAGCAGTTCTTC.

This clonotype was seen at least ten times. The chain links TRBV18 to TRBJ1-1; D is perhaps TRBD1 (5 bases). Germline V gene data show CDR1 as KGHSH and CDR2 as LQKENI. V was trimmed by 0 bases and J by 1 base, leaving 9 bases between them. The CDR3 runs 15 residues. CDR3 DNA: TGTGCCAGCTCACCACCGGGACGTCCGAACACTGAAGCTTTCTTT. Protein sequence: CASSPPGRPNTEAFF.

The chain carries TRBV2 and TRBJ2-1; 16 positions agree with TRBD2. Germline V gene sequence: CDR1 SNHLY, CDR2 FYNNEI. J was trimmed by 2 bases and V by 11 bases; bases with no gene match: 15. The length of the CDR3 is 19 residues. The CDR3 DNA reads TGTGCCTTCTGCCAGCCGGGACTAGCGGGAGGGCCGGCCTACAATGAGCAGTTCTTC. As protein: CAFCQPGLAGGPAYNEQFF.

The V call is TRBV11-2, the J call TRBJ2-7; D call uncertain. CDR1 and CDR2 from the germline V gene are SGHAT and FQNNGV. V lost 5 bases and J lost 9, with 14 bases in between. This CDR3 comprises 12 residues. The CDR3, as DNA: TGTGCCAGCAGCGGCCCAGCGCGCGGGCAGTACTTC. Translated: CASSGPARGQYF. The full variable domain, completed using reference TRBV11-2 and TRBJ2-7, is EAGVAQSPRYKIIEKRQSVAFWCNPISGHATLYWYQQILGQGPKLLIQFQNNGVVDDSQLPKDRFSAERLKGVDSTLKIQPAKLEDSAVYLCASSGPARGQYFGPGTRLTVT.

The chain combines TRBV6-1 with TRBJ2-7; D may be TRBD2 (5 bases). The ends were cut back, 6 bases at V and 3 bases at J, with 18 bases in the middle. The CDR3 is 15 amino acids. Germline CDR1 and CDR2: MNHNS and SASEGT. CDR3 bases: TGTGCCAGCAGGGAGGCTGGCAGGCCCTACTACGAGCAGTACTTC. Translated, it gives CASREAGRPYYEQYF.